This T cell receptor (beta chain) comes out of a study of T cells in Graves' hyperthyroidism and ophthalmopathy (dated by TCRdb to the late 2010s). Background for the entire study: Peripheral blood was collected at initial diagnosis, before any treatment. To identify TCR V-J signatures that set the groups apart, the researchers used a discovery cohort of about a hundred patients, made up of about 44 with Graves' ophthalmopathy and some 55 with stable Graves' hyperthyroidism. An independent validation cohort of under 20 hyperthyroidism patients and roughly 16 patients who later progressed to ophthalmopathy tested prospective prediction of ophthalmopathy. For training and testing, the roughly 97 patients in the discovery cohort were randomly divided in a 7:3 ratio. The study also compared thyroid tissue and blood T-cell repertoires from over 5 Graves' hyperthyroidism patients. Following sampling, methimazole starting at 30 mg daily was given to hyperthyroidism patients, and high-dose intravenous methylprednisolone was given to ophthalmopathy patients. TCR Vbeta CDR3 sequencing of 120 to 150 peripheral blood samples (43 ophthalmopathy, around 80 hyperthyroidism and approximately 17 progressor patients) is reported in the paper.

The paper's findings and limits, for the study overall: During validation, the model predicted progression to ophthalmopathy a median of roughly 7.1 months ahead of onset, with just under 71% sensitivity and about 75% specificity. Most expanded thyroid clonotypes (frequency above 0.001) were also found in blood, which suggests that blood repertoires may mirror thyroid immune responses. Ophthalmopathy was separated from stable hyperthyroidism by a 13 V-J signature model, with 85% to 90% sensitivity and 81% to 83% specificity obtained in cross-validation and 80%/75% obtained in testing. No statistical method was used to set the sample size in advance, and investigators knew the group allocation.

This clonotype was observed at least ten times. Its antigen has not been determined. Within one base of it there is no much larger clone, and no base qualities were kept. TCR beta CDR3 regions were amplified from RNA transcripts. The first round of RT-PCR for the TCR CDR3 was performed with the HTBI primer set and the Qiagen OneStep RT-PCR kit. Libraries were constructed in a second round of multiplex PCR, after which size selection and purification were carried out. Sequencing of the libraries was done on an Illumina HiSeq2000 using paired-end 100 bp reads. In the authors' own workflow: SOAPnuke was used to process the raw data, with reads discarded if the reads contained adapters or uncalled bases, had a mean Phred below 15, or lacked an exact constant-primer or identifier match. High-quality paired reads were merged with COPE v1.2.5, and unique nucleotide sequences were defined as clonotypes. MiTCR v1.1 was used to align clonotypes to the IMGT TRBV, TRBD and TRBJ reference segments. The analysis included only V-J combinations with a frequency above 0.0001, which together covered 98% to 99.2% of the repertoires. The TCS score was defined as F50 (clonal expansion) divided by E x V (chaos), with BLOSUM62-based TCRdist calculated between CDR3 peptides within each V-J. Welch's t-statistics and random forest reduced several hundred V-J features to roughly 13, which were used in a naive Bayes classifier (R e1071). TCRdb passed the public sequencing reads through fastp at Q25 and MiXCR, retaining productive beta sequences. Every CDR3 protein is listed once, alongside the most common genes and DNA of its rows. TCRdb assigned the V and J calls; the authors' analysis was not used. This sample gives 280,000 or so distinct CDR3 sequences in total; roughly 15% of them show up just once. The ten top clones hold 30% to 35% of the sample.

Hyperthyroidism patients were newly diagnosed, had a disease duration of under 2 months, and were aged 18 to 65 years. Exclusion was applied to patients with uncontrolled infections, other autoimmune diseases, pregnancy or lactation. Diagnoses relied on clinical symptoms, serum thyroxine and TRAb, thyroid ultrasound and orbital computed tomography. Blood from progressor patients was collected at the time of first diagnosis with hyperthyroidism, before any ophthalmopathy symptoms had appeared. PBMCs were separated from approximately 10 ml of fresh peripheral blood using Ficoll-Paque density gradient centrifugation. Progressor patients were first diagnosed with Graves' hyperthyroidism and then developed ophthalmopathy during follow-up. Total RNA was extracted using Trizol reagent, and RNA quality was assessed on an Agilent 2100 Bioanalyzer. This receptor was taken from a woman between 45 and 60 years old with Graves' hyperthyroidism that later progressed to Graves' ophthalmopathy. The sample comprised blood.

CDR3 protein: CASSEMATETQYF. The nucleotides read TGTGCCAGCAGTGAGATGGCTACAGAGACCCAGTACTTC. Here the chain combines TRBV6-1 and TRBJ2-5, with the D segment identity uncertain. V was cut back by 3 bases and J by 4 bases, leaving a gap of 9 bases between them. From the germline V gene, CDR1 is MNHNS and CDR2 is SASEGT. The CDR3 runs 13 amino acids, cysteine and phenylalanine included. Only the CDR3 DNA stays, 39 bases, in frame from base 1.